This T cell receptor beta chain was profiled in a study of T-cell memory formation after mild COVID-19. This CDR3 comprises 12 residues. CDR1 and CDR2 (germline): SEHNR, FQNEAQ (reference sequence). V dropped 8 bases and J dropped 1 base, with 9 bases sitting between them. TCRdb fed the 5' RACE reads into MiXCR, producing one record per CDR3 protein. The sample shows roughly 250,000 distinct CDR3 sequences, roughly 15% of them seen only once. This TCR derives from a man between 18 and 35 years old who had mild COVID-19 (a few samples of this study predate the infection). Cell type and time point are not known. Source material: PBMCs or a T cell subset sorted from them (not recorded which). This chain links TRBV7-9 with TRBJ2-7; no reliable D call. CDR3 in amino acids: CASAGTSYEQYF. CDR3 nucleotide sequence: TGTGCCAGCGCCGGTACTTCCTACGAGCAGTACTTC.